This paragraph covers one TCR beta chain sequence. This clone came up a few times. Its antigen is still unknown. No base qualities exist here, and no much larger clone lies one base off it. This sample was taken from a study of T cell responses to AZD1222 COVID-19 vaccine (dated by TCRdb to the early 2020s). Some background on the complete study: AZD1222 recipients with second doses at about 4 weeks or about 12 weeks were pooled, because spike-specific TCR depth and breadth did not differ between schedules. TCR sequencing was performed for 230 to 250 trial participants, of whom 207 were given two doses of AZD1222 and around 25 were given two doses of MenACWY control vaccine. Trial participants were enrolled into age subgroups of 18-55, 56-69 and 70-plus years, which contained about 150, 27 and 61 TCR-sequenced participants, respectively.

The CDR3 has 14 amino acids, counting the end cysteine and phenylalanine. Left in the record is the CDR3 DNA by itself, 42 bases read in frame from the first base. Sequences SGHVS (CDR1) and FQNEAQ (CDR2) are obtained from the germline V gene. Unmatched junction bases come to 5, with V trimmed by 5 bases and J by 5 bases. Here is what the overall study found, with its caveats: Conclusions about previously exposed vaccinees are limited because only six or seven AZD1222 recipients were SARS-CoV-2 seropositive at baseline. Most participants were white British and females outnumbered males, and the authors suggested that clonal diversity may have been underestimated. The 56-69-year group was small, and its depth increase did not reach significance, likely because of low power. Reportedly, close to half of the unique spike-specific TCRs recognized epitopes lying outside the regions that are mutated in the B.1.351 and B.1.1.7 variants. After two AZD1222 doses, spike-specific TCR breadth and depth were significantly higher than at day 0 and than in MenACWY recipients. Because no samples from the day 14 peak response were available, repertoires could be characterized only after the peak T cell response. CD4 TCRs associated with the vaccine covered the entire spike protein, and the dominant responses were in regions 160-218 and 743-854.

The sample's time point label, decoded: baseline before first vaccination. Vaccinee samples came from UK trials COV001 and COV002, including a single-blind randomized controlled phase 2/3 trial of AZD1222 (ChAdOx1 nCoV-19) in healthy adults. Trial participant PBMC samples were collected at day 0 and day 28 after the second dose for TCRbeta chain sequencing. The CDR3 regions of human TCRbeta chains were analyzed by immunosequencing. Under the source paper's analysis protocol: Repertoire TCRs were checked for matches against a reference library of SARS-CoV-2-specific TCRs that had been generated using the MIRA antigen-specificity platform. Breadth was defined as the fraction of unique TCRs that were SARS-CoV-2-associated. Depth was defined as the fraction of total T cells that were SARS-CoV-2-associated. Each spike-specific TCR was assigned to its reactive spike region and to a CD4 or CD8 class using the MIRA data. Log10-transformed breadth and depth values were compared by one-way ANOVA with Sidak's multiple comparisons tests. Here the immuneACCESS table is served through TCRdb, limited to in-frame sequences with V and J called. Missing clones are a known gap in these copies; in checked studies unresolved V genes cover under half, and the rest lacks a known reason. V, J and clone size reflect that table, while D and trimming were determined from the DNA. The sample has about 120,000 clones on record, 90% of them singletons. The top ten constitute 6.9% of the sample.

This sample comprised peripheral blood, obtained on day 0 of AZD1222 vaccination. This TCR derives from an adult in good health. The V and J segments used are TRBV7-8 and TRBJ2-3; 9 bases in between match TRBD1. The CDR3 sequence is CASSPGQGLDTQYF. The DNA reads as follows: TGTGCCAGCAGCCCGGGACAGGGTTTAGATACGCAGTATTTT. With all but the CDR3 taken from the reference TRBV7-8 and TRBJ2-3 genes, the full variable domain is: GAGVSQSPRYKVAKRGQDVALRCDPISGHVSLFWYQQALGQGPEFLTYFQNEAQLDKSGLPSDRFFAERPEGSVSTLKIQRTQQEDSAVYLCASSPGQGLDTQYFGPGTRLTVL.